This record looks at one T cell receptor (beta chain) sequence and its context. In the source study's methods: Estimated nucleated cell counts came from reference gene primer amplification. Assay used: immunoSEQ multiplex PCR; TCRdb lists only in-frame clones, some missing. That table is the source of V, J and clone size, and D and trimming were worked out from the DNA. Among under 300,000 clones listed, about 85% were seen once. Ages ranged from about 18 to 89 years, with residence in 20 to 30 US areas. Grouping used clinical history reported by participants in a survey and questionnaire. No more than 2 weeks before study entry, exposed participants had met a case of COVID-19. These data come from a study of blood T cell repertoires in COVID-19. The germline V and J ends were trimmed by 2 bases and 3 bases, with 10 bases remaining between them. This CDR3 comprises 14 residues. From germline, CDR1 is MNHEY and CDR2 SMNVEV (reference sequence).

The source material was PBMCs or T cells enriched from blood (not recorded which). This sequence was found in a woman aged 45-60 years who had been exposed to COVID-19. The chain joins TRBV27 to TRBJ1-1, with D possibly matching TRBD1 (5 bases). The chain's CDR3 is CASSLAPRDTEAFF. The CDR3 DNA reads TGTGCCAGCAGTTTAGCGCCCAGGGACACTGAAGCTTTCTTT.